This TCR delta chain was captured in a study of γδ T cells in repeated Plasmodium falciparum infection. Flow sorting of PBMC yielded separate Vgamma9/Vdelta2+ and Vdelta2-negative gammadelta T cell populations for bulk repertoire analysis. The table lists this clone with a few counts. TCRdb has a much larger clone's protein, which differs at residue 12 from the translation of this DNA, likely because of a read error; what is shown is the protein translated from the DNA. The CDR3 covers 17 residues. Trimming pared 5 bases from V and 3 bases from J, leaving 22 bases between. Germline values: CDR1 TSWWSYY, CDR2 QGS. TCRdb re-called the multiplex PCR reads through CATT. The sample records around 86,000 delta-chain clones, around 1.4% being singletons.

The TCR was taken from a pool of human donors (malaria-infected and uninfected, not separated). The chain combines TRDV1 with TRDJ1; D is undetermined. The J gene comes from matching the DNA to germline here; TCRdb lacks it. Sequencing was done on a sample of gamma-delta T cells from blood. The CDR3 loop reads CALGKGILTLYADKLIF. The DNA of the CDR3 is TGTGCTCTTGGGAAGGGAATTTTAACTTTGTACGCCGATAAACTCATCTTT.